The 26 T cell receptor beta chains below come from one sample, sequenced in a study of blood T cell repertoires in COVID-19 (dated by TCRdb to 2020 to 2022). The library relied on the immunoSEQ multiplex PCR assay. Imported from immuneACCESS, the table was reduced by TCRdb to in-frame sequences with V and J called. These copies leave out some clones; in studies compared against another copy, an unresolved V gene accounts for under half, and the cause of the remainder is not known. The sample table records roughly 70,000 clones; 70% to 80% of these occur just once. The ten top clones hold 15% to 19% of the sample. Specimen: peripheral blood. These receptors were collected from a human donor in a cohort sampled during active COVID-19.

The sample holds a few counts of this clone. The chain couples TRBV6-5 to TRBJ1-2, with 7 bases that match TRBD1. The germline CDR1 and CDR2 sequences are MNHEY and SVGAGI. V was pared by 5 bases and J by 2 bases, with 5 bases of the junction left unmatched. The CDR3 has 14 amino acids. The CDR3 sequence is CASSPYRGNYGYTF. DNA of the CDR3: TGTGCCAGCAGTCCCTACAGGGGAAACTATGGCTACACCTTC.

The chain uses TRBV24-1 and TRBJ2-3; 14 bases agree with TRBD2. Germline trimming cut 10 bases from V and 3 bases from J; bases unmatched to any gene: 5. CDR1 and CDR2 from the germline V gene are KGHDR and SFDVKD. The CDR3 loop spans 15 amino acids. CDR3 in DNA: TGTGCCACTGGGACTAGCGGGAGTTTTACAGATACGCAGTATTTT. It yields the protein CATGTSGSFTDTQYF.

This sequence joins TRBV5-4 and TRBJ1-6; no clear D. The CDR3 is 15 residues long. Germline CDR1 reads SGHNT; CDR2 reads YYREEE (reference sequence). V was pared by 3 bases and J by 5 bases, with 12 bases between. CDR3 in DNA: TGTGCCAGCAGCTCACTAGCTGGTGATAATTCACCCCTCCACTTT. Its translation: CASSSLAGDNSPLHF.

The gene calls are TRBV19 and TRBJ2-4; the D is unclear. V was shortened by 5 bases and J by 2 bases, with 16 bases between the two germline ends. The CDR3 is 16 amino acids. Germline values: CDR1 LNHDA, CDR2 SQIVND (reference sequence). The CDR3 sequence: CASSDGSRSPKNIQYF. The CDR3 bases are TGTGCCAGTAGTGACGGTAGCCGTTCACCCAAAAACATTCAGTACTTC.

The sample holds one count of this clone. The CDR3 nucleotides read TGCGCCAGCAGCTTGGCCCGGGAACGCGAGCAGTACTTC. This codes for CASSLAREREQYF. The chain recombines TRBV5-1 with TRBJ2-7; maybe TRBD2 (5 bases). The germline V gene encodes CDR1 SGHRS and CDR2 YFSETQ. This CDR3 is built from 13 residues. The ends were cut back, 0 bases at V and 6 bases at J, with 10 bases in the middle.

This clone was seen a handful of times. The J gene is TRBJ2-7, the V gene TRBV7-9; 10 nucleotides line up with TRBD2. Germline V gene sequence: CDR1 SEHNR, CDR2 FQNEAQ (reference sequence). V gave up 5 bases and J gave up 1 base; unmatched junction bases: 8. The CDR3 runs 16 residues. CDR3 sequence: CASSPQREGRSYEQYF. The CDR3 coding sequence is TGTGCCAGCAGCCCGCAGCGGGAGGGCCGGTCCTACGAGCAGTACTTC.

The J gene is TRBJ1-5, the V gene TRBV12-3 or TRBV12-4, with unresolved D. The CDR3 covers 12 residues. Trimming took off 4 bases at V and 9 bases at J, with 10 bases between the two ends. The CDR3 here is CASSYSAGPQHF. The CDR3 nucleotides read TGTGCCAGCAGTTACTCTGCGGGGCCCCAGCATTTT.

In nucleotides, the CDR3 is TGTGCCAGCAGTCCTGGACAGGTTTTAAACACTGAAGCTTTCTTT. This encodes CASSPGQVLNTEAFF. The chain is built from TRBV27 and TRBJ1-1, with 7 bases matching TRBD1. This CDR3 comprises 15 residues. J lost 2 bases, V lost 5 bases, and 8 bases had no gene match. Germline V lookup: CDR1 MNHEY, CDR2 SMNVEV (reference sequence).

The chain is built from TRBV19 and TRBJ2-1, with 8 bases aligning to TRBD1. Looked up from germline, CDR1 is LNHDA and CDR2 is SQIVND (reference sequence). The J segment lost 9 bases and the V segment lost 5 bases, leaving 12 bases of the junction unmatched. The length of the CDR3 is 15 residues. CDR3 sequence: CASSAAGGAISEQFF. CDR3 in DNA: TGTGCCAGTAGTGCCGCAGGGGGCGCGATAAGTGAGCAGTTCTTC.

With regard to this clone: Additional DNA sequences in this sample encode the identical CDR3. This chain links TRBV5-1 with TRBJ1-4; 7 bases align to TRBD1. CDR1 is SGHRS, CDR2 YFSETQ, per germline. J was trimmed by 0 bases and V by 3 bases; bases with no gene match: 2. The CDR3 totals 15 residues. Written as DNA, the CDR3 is TGCGCCAGCAGCTCGGGACAGCCAACTAATGAAAAACTGTTTTTT. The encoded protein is CASSSGQPTNEKLFF.

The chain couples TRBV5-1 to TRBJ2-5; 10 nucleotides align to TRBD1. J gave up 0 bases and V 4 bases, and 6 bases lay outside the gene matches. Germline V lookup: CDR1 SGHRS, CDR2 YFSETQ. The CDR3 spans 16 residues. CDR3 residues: CASSEGQGPYQETQYF. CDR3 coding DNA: TGCGCCAGCAGCGAGGGACAGGGGCCGTACCAAGAGACCCAGTACTTC.

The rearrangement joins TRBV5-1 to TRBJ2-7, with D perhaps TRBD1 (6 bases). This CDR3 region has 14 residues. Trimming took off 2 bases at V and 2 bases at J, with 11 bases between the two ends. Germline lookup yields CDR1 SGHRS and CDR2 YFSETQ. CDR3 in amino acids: CASSFIQGAYEQYF. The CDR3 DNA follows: TGCGCCAGCAGCTTCATACAGGGTGCCTACGAGCAGTACTTC. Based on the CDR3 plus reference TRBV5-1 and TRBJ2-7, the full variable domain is KAGVTQTPRYLIKTRGQQVTLSCSPISGHRSVSWYQQTPGQGLQFLFEYFSETQRNKGNFPGRFSGRQFSNSRSEMNVSTLELGDSALYLCASSFIQGAYEQYFGPGTRLTVT.

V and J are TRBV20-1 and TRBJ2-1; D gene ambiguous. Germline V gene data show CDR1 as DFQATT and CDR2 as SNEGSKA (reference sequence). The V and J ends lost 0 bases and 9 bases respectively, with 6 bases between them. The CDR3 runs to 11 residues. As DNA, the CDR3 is TGCAGTGCTAGAGACATGAGTGAGCAGTTCTTC. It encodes CSARDMSEQFF.

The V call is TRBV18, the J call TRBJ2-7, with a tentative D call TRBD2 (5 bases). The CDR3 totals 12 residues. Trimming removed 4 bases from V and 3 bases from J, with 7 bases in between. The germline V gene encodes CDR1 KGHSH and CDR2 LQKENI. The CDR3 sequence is CASSREGYEQYF. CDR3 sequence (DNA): TGTGCCAGCTCACGCGAGGGCTACGAGCAGTACTTC.

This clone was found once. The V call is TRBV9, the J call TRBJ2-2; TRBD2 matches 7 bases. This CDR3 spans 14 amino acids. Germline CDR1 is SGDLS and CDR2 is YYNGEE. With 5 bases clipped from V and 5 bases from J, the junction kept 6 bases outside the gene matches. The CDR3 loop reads CASRRASGTGELFF. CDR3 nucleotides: TGTGCCAGCAGGAGGGCTAGCGGTACCGGGGAGCTGTTTTTT.

The CDR3 is CASSKGGGGWGQPQHF. The CDR3 bases are TGTGCCAGCAGCAAAGGGGGCGGGGGATGGGGTCAGCCCCAGCATTTT. The genes are TRBV21-1 and TRBJ1-5. TRBV21-1 is termed a pseudogene. The CDR3 sequence is 16 residues long.

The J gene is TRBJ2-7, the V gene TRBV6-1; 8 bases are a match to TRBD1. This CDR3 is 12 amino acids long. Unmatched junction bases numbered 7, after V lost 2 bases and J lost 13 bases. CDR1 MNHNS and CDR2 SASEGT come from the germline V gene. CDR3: CASSERLGQAYF. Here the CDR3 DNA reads TGTGCCAGCAGTGAACGCCTGGGACAGGCCTACTTC.

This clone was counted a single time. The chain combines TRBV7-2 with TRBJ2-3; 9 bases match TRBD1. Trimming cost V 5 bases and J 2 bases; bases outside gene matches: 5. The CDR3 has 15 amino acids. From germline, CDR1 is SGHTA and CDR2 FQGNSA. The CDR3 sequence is CASSVQGATTDTQYF. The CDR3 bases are TGTGCCAGCAGCGTACAGGGGGCTACCACAGATACGCAGTATTTT.

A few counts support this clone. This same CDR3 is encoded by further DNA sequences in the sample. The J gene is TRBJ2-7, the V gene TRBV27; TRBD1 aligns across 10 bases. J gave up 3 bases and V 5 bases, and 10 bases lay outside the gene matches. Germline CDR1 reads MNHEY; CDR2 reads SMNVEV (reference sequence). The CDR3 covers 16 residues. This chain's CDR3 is CASSPSRTGGLYEQYF. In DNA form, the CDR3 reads TGTGCCAGCAGTCCGTCTCGGACAGGGGGACTCTACGAGCAGTACTTC.

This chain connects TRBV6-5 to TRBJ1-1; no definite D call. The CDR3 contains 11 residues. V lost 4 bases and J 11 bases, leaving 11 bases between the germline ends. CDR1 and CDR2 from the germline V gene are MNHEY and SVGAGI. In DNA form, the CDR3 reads TGTGCCAGCAGTTTCGGACTGGAGGCTTTCTTT. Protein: CASSFGLEAFF.

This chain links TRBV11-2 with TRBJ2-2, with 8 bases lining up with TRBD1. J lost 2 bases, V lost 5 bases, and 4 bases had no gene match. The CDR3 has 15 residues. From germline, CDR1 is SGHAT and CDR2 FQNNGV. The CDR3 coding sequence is TGTGCCAGCAGCCCAGACAGGGGTAACACCGGGGAGCTGTTTTTT. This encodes CASSPDRGNTGELFF. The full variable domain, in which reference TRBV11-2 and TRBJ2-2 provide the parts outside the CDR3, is EAGVAQSPRYKIIEKRQSVAFWCNPISGHATLYWYQQILGQGPKLLIQFQNNGVVDDSQLPKDRFSAERLKGVDSTLKIQPAKLEDSAVYLCASSPDRGNTGELFFGEGSRLTVL.

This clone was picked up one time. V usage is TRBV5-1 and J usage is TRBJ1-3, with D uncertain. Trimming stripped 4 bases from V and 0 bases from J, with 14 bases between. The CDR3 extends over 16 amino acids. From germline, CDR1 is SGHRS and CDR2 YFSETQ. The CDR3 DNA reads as TGCGCCAGCAGCCCCAACGGGGTAAACTCTGGAAACACCATATATTTT. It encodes CASSPNGVNSGNTIYF.

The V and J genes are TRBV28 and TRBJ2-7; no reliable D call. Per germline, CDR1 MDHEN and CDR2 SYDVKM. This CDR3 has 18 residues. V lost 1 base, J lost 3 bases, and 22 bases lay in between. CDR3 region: CASSLYSPRFMAVYEQYF. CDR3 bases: TGTGCCAGCAGTTTATATTCCCCCCGCTTTATGGCAGTCTACGAGCAGTACTTC.

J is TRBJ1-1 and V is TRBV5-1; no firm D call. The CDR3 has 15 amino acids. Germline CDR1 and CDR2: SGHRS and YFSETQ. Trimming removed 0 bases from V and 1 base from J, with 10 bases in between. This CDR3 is CASSLVSSSNTEAFF. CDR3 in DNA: TGCGCCAGCAGCTTGGTTAGTTCATCGAACACTGAAGCTTTCTTT.

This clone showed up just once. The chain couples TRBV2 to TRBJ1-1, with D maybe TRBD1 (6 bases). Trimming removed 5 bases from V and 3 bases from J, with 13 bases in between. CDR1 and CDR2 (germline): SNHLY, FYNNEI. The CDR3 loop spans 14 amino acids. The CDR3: CASSLLGGDTEAFF. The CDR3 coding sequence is TGTGCCAGCAGTTTACTAGGGGGTGACACTGAAGCTTTCTTT.

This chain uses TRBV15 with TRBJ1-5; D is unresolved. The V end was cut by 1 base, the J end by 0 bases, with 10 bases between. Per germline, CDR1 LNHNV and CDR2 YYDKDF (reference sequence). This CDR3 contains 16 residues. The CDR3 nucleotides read TGTGCCACCAGCAGAGTTGAACACTATAGCAATCAGCCCCAGCATTTT. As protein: CATSRVEHYSNQPQHF.